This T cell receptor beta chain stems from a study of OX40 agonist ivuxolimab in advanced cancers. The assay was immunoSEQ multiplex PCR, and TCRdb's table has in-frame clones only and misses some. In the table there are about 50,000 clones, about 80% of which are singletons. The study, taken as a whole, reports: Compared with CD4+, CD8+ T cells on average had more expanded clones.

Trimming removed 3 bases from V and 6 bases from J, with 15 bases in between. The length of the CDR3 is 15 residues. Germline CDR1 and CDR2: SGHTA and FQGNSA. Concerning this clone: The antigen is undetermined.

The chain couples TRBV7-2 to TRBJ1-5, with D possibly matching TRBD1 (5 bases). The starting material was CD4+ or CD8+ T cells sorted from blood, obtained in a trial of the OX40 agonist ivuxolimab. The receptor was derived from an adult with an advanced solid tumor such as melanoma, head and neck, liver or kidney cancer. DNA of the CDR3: TGTGCCAGCAGCTTTACACAGGCACTACTTCAGCCCCAGCATTTT. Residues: CASSFTQALLQPQHF.